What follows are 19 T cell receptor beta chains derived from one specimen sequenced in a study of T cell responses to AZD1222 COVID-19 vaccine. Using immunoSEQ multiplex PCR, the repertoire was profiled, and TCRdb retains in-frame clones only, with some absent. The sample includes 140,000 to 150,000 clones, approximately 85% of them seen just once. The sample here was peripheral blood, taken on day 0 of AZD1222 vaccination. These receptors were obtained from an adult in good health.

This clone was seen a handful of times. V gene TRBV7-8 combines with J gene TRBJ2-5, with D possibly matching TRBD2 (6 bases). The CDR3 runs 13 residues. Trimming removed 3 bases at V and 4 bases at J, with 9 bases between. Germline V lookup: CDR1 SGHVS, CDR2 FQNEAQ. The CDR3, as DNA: TGTGCCAGCAGCTTCCTGGGGGGAGAGACCCAGTACTTC. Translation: CASSFLGGETQYF.

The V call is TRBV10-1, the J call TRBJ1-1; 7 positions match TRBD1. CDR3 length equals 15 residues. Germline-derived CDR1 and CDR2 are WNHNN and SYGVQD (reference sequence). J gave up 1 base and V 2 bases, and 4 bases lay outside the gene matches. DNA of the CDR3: TGCGCCAGCAGTGAGGTACAGGGGTGGAACACTGAAGCTTTCTTT. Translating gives CASSEVQGWNTEAFF.

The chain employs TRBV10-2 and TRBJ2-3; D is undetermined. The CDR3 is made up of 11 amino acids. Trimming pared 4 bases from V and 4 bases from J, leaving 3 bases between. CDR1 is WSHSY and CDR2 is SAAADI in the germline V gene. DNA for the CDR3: TGCGCCAGCAGTGGGGCAGATACGCAGTATTTT. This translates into CASSGADTQYF.

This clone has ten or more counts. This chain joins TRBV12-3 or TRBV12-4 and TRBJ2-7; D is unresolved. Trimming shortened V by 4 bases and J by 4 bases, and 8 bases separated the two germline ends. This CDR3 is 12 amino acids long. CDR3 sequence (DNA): TGTGCCAGCAGTTCTACCAAATACGAGCAGTACTTC. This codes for CASSSTKYEQYF.

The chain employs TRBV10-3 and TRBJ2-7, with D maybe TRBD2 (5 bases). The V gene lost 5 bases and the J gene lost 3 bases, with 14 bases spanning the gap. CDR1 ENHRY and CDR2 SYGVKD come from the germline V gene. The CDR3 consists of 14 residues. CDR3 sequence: CAISPEGTHYEQYF. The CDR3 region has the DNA TGTGCCATCAGTCCTGAGGGAACACACTACGAGCAGTACTTC.

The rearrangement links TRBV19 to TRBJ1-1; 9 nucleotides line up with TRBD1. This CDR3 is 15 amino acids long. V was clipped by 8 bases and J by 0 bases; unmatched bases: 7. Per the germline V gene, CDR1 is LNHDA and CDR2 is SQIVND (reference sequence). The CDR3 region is CASLRDRAMNTEAFF. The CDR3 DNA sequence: TGTGCCAGTCTAAGGGACAGGGCGATGAACACTGAAGCTTTCTTT.

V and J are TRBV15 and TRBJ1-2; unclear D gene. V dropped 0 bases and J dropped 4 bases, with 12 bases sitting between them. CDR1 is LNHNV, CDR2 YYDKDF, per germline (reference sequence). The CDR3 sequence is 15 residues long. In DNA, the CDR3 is TGTGCCACCAGCAGAGACCAGGCGATCGGCTATGGCTACACCTTC. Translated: CATSRDQAIGYGYTF.

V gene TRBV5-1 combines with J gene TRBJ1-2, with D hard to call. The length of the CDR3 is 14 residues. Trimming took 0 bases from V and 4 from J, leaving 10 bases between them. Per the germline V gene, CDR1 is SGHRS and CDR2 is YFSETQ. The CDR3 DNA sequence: TGCGCCAGCAGCTTGGGTGGGGAGGCCTATGGCTACACCTTC. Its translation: CASSLGGEAYGYTF.

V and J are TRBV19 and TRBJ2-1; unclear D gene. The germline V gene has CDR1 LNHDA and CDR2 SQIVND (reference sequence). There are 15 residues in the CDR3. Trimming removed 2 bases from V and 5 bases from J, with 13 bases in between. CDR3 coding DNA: TGTGCCAGTAGTATAACCGAGATCTCTGACAATGAGCAGTTCTTC. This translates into CASSITEISDNEQFF.

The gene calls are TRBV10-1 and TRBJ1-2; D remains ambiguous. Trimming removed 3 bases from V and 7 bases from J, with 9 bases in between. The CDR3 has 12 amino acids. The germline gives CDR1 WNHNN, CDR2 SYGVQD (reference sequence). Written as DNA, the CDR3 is TGCGCCAGCAGTGACAGTGTCGGTGGCTACACCTTC. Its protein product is CASSDSVGGYTF.

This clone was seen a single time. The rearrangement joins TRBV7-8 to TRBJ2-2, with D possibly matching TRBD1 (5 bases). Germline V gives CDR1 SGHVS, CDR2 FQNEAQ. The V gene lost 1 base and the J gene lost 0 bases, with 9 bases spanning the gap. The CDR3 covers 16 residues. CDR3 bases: TGTGCCAGCAGCTTAGGGACAAGCTCGAACACCGGGGAGCTGTTTTTT. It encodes CASSLGTSSNTGELFF.

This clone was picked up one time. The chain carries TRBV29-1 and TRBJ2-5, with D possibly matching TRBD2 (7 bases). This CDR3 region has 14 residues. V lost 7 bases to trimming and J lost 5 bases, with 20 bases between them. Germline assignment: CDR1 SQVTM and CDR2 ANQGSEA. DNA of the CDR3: TGCAGCGCACTGACGTCCGGGGGGCTGGAGACCCAGTACTTC. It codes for CSALTSGGLETQYF. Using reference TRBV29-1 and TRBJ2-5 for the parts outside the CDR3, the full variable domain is SAVISQKPSRDICQRGTSLTIQCQVDSQVTMMFWYRQQPGQSLTLIATANQGSEATYESGFVIDKFPISRPNLTFSTLTVSNMSPEDSSIYLCSALTSGGLETQYFGPGTRLLVL.

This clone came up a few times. The CDR3 region has the DNA TGCGCCAGCAGCTTGACAGGGTTGGGCAATCAGCCCCAGCATTTT. Translating gives CASSLTGLGNQPQHF. The chain couples TRBV4-1 to TRBJ1-5; 7 nucleotides line up with TRBD1. Germline loops: CDR1 MGHRA, CDR2 YSYEKL. This CDR3 spans 15 amino acids. The junction had 6 bases not matched to a gene; V was cut back by 5 bases and J by 2 bases.

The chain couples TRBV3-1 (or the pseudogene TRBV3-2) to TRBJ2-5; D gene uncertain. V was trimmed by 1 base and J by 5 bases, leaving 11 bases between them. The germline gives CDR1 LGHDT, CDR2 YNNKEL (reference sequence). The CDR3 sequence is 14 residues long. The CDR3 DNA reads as TGTGCCAGCAGCCAAGTCACGCAAGGGGAGACCCAGTACTTC. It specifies CASSQVTQGETQYF.

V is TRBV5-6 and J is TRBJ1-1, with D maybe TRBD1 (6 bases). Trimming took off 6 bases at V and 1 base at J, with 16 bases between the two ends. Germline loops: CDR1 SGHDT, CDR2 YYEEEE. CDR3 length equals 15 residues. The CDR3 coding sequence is TGTGCCAGCACCCTTGCCGGGGGGCAGAACACTGAAGCTTTCTTT. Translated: CASTLAGGQNTEAFF.

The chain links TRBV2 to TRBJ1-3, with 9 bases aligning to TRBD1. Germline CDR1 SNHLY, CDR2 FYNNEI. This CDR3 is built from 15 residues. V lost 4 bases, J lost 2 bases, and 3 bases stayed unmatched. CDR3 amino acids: CASSVGQGTGNTIYF. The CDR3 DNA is TGTGCCAGCAGTGTCGGACAGGGGACTGGAAACACCATATATTTT.

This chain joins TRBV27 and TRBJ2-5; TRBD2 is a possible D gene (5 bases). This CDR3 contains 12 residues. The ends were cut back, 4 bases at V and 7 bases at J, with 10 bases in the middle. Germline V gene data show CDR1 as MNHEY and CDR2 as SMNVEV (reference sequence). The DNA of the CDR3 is TGTGCCAGCAGTTCAATCGCGGGGACCCAGTACTTC. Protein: CASSSIAGTQYF.

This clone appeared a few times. The CDR3 DNA sequence: TGTGCCAGCAGCCCAGGACAGAACACTGAAGCTTTCTTT. This codes for CASSPGQNTEAFF. The rearrangement links TRBV7-2 to TRBJ1-1, with D perhaps TRBD1 (5 bases). The CDR3 runs to 13 residues. V was clipped by 5 bases and J by 1 base, with 8 bases between them. Germline CDR1 SGHTA, CDR2 FQGNSA. Variable domain in full (rest from reference TRBV7-2 and TRBJ1-1): GAGVSQSPSNKVTEKGKDVELRCDPISGHTALYWYRQSLGQGLEFLIYFQGNSAPDKSGLPSDRFSAERTGGSVSTLTIQRTQQEDSAVYLCASSPGQNTEAFFGQGTRLTVV.

The CDR3 region has the DNA TGCGCCAGCAGCTTCGGGTTCGGGGGATATAACACTGAAGCTTTCTTT. Protein sequence: CASSFGFGGYNTEAFF. V and J are TRBV5-1 and TRBJ1-1; D perhaps matches TRBD1 (5 bases). Trimming removed 2 bases from V and 2 bases from J, with 16 bases in between. Germline assignment: CDR1 SGHRS and CDR2 YFSETQ. The CDR3 is 16 residues long.